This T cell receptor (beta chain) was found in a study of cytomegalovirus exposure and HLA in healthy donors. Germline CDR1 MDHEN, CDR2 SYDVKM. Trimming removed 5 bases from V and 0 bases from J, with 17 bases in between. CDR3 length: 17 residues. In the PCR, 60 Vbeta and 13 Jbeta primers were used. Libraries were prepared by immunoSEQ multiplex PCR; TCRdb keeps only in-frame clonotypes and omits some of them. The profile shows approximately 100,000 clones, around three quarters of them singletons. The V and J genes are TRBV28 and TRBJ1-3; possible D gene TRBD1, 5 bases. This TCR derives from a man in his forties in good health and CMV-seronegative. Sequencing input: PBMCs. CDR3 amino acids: CASSITGVIRSGNTIYF. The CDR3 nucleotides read TGTGCCAGCAGTATCACAGGAGTAATTCGCTCTGGAAACACCATATATTTT.